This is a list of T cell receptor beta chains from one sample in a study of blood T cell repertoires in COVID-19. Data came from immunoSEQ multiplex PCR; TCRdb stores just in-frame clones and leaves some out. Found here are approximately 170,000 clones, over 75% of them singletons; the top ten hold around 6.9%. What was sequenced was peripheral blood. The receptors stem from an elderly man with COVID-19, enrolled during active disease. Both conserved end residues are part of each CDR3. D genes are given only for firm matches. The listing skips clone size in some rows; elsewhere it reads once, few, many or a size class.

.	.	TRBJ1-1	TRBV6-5	TGTGCCAGCAAGCGGGAACAGGGAATGATTGAAGCTTTCTTT	CASKREQGMIEAFF
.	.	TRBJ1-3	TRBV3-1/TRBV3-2	TGTGCCAGCAGCCAAGATTCAGGGGCAGCGAACACCATATATTTT	CASSQDSGAANTIYF
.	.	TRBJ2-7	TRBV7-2	TGTGCCAGCAGCTCGAGGGGGTCCTACGAGCAGTACTTC	CASSSRGSYEQYF
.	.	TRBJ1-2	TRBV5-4	TGTGCCAGCAGCTCCCGACAGGTCGGAGACTATGGCTACACCTTC	CASSSRQVGDYGYTF
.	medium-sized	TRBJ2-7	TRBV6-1	TGTGCCAGCAGTGAAACCGGGACTGGGGATCTCGAGCAGTACTTC	CASSETGTGDLEQYF
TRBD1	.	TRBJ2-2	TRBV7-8	TGTGCCAGCAGCTTTAGGGGTGGACAGGGGGCGAACACCGGGGAGCTGTTTTTT	CASSFRGGQGANTGELFF
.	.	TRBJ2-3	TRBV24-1	TGTGCCACCAGTGTTCCAGGGAGGACAGATACGCAGTATTTT	CATSVPGRTDTQYF
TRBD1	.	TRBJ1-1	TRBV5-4	TGTGCCAGCAGCTTGATGGTAGGGGGCGATGGCACTGAAGCTTTCTTT	CASSLMVGGDGTEAFF
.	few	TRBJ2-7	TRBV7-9	TGTGCCAGCAGCCCGAAGGGGGATCAAGGGGCCGAGCAGTACTTC	CASSPKGDQGAEQYF
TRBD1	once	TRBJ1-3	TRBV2	TGTGCCAGCAGCTTCCCTCAATCCGGGACAGCTGGAAACACCATATATTTT	CASSFPQSGTAGNTIYF
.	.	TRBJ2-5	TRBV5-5	TGTGCCAGCTCGAAGGCGGGCCAGCAAGAGACCCAGTACTTC	CASSKAGQQETQYF
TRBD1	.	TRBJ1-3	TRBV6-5	TGTGCCAGCAGTTACTCGACAGGGGCGGGAAACACCATATATTTT	CASSYSTGAGNTIYF
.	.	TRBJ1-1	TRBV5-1	TGCGCCAGCAGCTTGGGTGCGGTGAACACTGAAGCTTTCTTT	CASSLGAVNTEAFF
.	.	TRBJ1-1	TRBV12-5	TGTGCCCTAACGGCAGGGGTGAACACTGAAGCTTTCTTT	CALTAGVNTEAFF
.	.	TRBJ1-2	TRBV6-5	TGTGCCAGCAGGACGGGGGGGGATGGCGGCTACACCTTC	CASRTGGDGGYTF
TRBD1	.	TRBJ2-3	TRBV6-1	TGTGCCAGCAGTGAAACAGGGGGCTGGGCAGATACGCAGTATTTT	CASSETGGWADTQYF
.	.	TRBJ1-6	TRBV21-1	TGTGCCAGCAGCAAGGGATGGACTTTTTCACCCCTCCACTTT	CASSKGWTFSPLHF
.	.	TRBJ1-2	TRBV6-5	TGTGCCAGCAGTTACGGGGACTTTGTCTATGGCTACACCTTC	CASSYGDFVYGYTF
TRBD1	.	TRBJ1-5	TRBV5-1	TGCGCCAGCAGCTTTGGAACAGGGGGCGCCGGACAGCCCCAGCATTTT	CASSFGTGGAGQPQHF
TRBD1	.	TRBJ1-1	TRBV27	TGTGCCAGCAGTTTGACCGGGACAGGGAGAGCCACTGAAGCTTTCTTT	CASSLTGTGRATEAFF
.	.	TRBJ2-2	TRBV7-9	TGTGCCAGCAGCTTAGCAACAGGGAACACCGGGGAGCTGTTTTTT	CASSLATGNTGELFF
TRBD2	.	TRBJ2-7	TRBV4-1	TGCGCCAGCAGCCGATGGGGGGGGTTCGCCGCCTACGAGCAGTACTTC	CASSRWGGFAAYEQYF
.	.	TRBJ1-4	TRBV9	TGTGCCAGCAGCGTAGATCGGGGGGGTAATGAAAAACTGTTTTTT	CASSVDRGGNEKLFF
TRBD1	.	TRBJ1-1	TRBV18	TGTGCCAGCTCACCAAGTCTACAGGGGATTGAAGCTTTCTTT	CASSPSLQGIEAFF
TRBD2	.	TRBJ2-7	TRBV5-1	TGCGCCAGCAGCTTATGGGCGGGGGGCAACTACGAGCAGTACTTC	CASSLWAGGNYEQYF
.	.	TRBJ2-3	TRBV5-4	TGTGCCAGCAGCCCCCGGCGGGACTCCTCAGATACGCAGTATTTT	CASSPRRDSSDTQYF
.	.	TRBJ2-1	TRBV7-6	TGTGCCAGCAGCTTACAGGAGGGTCTATACAATGAGCAGTTCTTC	CASSLQEGLYNEQFF
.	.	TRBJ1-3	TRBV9	TGTGCCAGCAGCGTACTAACTGGAAACACCATATATTTT	CASSVLTGNTIYF
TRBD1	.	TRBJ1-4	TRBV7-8	TGTGCCAGCAGCTTACGGGACAGGGGAAATGAAAAACTGTTTTTT	CASSLRDRGNEKLFF
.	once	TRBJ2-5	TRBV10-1	TGCGCCAGCAGCTTCGACAGGCGGGAGACCCAGTACTTC	CASSFDRRETQYF
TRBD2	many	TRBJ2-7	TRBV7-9	TGTGCCAGCAGCTGGCTGACTAGCGGGGGAGACCACGAGCAGTACTTC	CASSWLTSGGDHEQYF
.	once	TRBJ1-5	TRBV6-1	TGTGCCAGCAGTGAATATACAGGTTATCAGCCCCAGCATTTT	CASSEYTGYQPQHF
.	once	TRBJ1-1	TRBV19	TGTGCCAGCGGTACGAACACTGAAGCTTTCTTT	CASGTNTEAFF
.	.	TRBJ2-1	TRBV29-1	TGCAGCGTCGCGACACTTACGCACAATGAGCAGTTCTTC	CSVATLTHNEQFF
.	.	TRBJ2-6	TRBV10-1	TGCGCCAGCAGTGAGACAGCTGGGGCCAACGTCCTGACTTTC	CASSETAGANVLTF
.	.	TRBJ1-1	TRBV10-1	TGCGCCAGCAGAGAGACAGCGAACACTGAAGCTTTCTTT	CASRETANTEAFF
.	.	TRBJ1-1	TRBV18	TGTGCCAGCTCACCACCGGGAAGCAGGACGGGAGGGACTGAAGCTTTCTTT	CASSPPGSRTGGTEAFF
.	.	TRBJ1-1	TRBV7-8	TGTGCCAGCAGCGGAACAGGGCCGGGAGCTTTCTTT	CASSGTGPGAFF
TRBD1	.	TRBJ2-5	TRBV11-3	TGTGCCAGCAGTCCCGACAGGGGTGAGACCCAGTACTTC	CASSPDRGETQYF
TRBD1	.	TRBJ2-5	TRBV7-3	TGTGCCAGCAGCTTCCGGGACAGGGCAGAGACCCAGTACTTC	CASSFRDRAETQYF
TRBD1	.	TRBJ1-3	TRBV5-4	TGTGCCAGCAGCTCAGGGACAGGGGGAAGTGGAAACACCATATATTTT	CASSSGTGGSGNTIYF
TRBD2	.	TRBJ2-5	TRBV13	TGTGCCAGCAGCTTATTCCCTCTAGCGGGGGGCCAAGAGACCCAGTACTTC	CASSLFPLAGGQETQYF